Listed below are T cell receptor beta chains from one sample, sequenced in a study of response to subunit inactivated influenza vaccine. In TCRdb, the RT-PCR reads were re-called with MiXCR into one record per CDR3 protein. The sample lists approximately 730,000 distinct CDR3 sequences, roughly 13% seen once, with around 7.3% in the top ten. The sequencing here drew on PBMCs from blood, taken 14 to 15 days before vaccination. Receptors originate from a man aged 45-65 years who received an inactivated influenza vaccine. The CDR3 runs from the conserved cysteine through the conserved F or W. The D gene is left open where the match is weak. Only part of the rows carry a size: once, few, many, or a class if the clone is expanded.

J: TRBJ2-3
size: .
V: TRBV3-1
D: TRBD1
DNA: TGTGCCAGCAGCACCACGGACAGGGGGCACACAGATACGCAGTATTTT
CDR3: CASSTTDRGHTDTQYF

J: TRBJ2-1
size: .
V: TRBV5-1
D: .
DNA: TGCGCCAGCAGGGTAGATGGTCGACAACCCGAACGAGGTGTAAGTCGCAATGAGCAGTTCTTC
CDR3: CASRVDGRQPERGVSRNEQFF

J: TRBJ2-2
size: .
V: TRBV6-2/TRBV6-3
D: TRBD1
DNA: TGTGCCAGCAGGGGGACAGGGGGCTTTGCCGGGGAGCTGTTTTTT
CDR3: CASRGTGGFAGELFF

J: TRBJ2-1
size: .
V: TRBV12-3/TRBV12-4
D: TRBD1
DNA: TGTGCCAGCAGTCCGGGACAGGGGGAAGTTGAGCAGTTCTTC
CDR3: CASSPGQGEVEQFF

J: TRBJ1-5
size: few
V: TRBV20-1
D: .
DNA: TGCAGTGCTAGAAGGGGGGCCGACAATCAGCCCCAGCATTTT
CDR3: CSARRGADNQPQHF

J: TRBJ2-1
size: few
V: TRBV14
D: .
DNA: TGTGCCAGCAGCCAAGCCGCCAGTAGCAGGGATGAGCAGTTCTTC
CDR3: CASSQAASSRDEQFF

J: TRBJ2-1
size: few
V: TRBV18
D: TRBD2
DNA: TGTGCCAGCTCACCACCCCTAGCGGGAGTGTCCTACAATGAGCAGTTCTTC
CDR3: CASSPPLAGVSYNEQFF

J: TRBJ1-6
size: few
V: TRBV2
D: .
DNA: TGTGCCAGCAGGGTAGACACGTACCGCTCCTATAATTCACCCCTCCACTTT
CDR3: CASRVDTYRSYNSPLHF

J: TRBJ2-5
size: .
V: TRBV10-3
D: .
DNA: TGTGCCATCAACAAACAGGGCCCCCAAGAGACCCAGTACTTC
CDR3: CAINKQGPQETQYF

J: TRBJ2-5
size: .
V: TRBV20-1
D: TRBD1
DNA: TGCAGTGCTCTGACAGGGGGGCGAGAGACCCAGTACTTC
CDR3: CSALTGGRETQYF